This T cell receptor (beta chain) was retrieved from a study of cytomegalovirus exposure and HLA in healthy donors (dated by TCRdb to 2016 to 2017). Describing the broader study: An earlier analysis of under 600 of the donors reported about 250 Gb of sequence data and 100 million to 130 million unique TCR beta sequences from some 180 million T cells. Roughly 300 gigabases of sequencing data and tens of millions of unique TCR sequences were included in an early release covering about 620 HLA-typed donors. Among the roughly 390 genotyped donors, around 81% belonged to the genetic ancestry cluster associated with self-reported Caucasian donors. The study was designed to test whether signatures of past pathogen exposure could be identified by cataloging public T cell receptors. Using immunosequencing, the study profiled T cell repertoires from about 650 subjects and related those repertoires to cytomegalovirus serostatus. A separate validation cohort of over a hundred different subjects was used in addition to the roughly 640-subject first cohort. The study combined high-throughput TCR immunosequencing, statistical association of individual TCRs with disease status, and machine learning to predict cytomegalovirus infection status. To study patterns of TCR occurrence, a later analysis re-analyzed previously published TCR beta repertoires from 550 to 800 donors and added high-resolution HLA genotyping. Rather than using new phenotypic data, the later analysis identified candidate immune exposures from TCR beta sequences and from how often those sequences occurred across donors. To decide whether each TCR beta V gene segment behaved as functional or pseudogenic, an earlier analysis of some 600 of the donors relied on high-throughput TCR beta sequencing. Alongside the repertoire data, information on donor age, sex, ethnicity and CMV serostatus was compiled. Genome-wide SNP genotypes for about 65% of the 666 donors were used in a later genetic analysis, which treated that subset as a discovery cohort. All discovery cohort repertoires had been generated on a single sequencing platform. HLA typing covered class I and class II loci at four-digit resolution. Typing coverage differed by locus: A, B, C, DRB1 and DQB1 were typed in roughly 629-640 donors, DQA1 in about 510, DPA1 in roughly 590, and DPB1 in 472. Five DR-DQ haplotypes were treated as single units for association and clustering because of strong linkage in the cohort. Among 398 genotyped donors of the cohort, an average of approximately 240,000 unique TCR beta nucleotide sequences was sequenced per donor, of which about 19% were non-productive.

The cohort was made up of approximately 670 healthy bone marrow donors. All cohort members were sampled while nominally healthy, although unrecorded immune exposures were likely present. The donor tested CMV seropositive and was one of the 289 seropositive cohort members. A peripheral blood sample was provided by each donor, and peripheral blood mononuclear cells were used for TCR beta sequencing. Genomic DNA extraction from the blood cell samples was performed with the Qiagen DNeasy Blood Extraction Kit. Measured from the cysteine to the phenylalanine, the CDR3 is 13 residues long. The kept DNA is CDR3 alone, 39 bases in frame from the first base. From a lookup of the germline V gene (reference sequence), CDR1 and CDR2 are GTSNPN and SVGIG. V and J are trimmed by 0 bases and 5 bases, and the gene matches miss 2 bases of the junction. Here is what the overall study found, with its caveats: Some IMGT-functional V segments, including TRBV6-2 and TRBV6-3, could not be distinguished by the 87-base-pair reads and were therefore excluded. The only immune exposure information available for the cohort was CMV serostatus. It was suggested by the authors that the approach could potentially be generalized to other disease states and immunological phenotypes. Because some donors lacked HLA typing at each locus, the association tests relied only on the typed subset. Several of the top co-occurrence clusters appeared to be linked to parvovirus B19, influenza, CMV and Epstein-Barr virus, according to a later analysis. In a later analysis, 16,951 TCR beta sequences were associated with specific HLA alleles at a false discovery rate of 0.05. Most TCR sequences were seen in very few donors, while some public TCRs were found in many individuals. In this cohort, only TCR beta chains were sequenced, and detectable features were limited by the absence of alpha or paired-chain data. A further reported finding was that TCR beta sequences accurately predicted the HLA-A and HLA-B alleles for most subjects in the first cohort. Because counts were too low, seventeen rarely observed V segments, including chromosome 9 orphons, were excluded from the earlier analysis of 587 of the donors. According to a later analysis, TCR association rates differed among HLA loci, with DRB1 alleles showing the most associated TCRs and HLA-C alleles showing the fewest. Compared with the roughly 670-donor mean, donors in an Asian-associated ancestry cluster had fewer N-insertions in productive TCRs, according to a later genetic analysis. According to a later analysis, most CMV-associated TCR beta chains appeared to be HLA-restricted, and the HLA associations seemed to be driven largely by CMV exposure. Presence/absence analyses assumed roughly uniform sequencing depth across donors, an assumption that may not hold. Linkage disequilibrium might explain the correlated functional status among segregating V segments, but an unknown experimental factor could not be excluded. The study listed 170 or so TCR beta chains as associated with cytomegalovirus. In vitro tests confirmed that a few of the cytomegalovirus-associated TCR beta chains recognize cytomegalovirus antigens. In both the original and validation cohorts, the classifier was reported to diagnose cytomegalovirus status with high specificity and sensitivity. An earlier analysis of approximately 600 of the donors showed that most TCR beta V segments appeared in productive rearrangements either about 90% or about 30% of the time, which broadly matched IMGT annotations. In a later genetic analysis, a missense DCLRE1C variant was associated with V-gene and J-gene trimming of TCR beta chains, and the association was replicated in an independent cohort. A group of highly shared sequence variants was considered likely to be a technical artifact of the sequencing pipeline. Assigning TCR associations to individual alleles was difficult when HLA alleles, especially DR and DQ, strongly co-occurred. In a later analysis, HLA-associated TCR beta chains showed more clonal expansion and lower generation probabilities than non-associated chains that were equally common.

Libraries were constructed by the immunoSEQ multiplex PCR assay. The multiplex PCR relied on a mix of 60 forward primers for TCR Vbeta segments and 13 reverse primers for TCR Jbeta segments. The CDR3 region of rearranged TCR beta genes was amplified from genomic DNA with a multiplex PCR assay. The Illumina HiSeq System was used to sequence the amplified TCR beta libraries as 87-base-pair reads. For the original study's pipeline: A later analysis tallied 75 million to 85 million unique TCR beta chains across the 700 or so repertoires, and about 12 million of those chains were shared by two or more donors. A nearest-neighbor algorithm error-corrected the raw reads and collapsed the reads into unique sequences, merging closely related sequences to remove PCR and sequencing errors. V, D and J gene segments were assigned by aligning CDR3 sequences to IMGT reference sequences. For a sequence to be retained, a match of at least six nucleotides to both a V gene segment and a J gene segment was required. A rearrangement was called productive if the CDR3 had no stop codons and remained in frame with V and J, and every other rearrangement was called non-productive. Following IMGT convention, CDR3 was defined as the stretch from the second conserved V-encoded cysteine up to the conserved J-encoded phenylalanine. In an earlier analysis of 550 to 650 of the donors, sequences lacking an unambiguous match to a single V gene segment were excluded. An earlier analysis of just under 600 of the donors called V segments functional above 56.7% productive rearrangements and segregating when the between-donor standard deviation exceeded 5%. A statistical classification framework was developed to diagnose cytomegalovirus status using the catalog of TCR beta chain sequences. In a later analysis, TCR nucleotide sequences were compared against IMGT/GENE-DB human TR gene sequences so that V and J genes could be assigned. A later analysis assigned CDR3 sequences and most-parsimonious VDJ recombination scenarios with the TCRdist pipeline. A later analysis defined each TCR beta chain by its CDR3 amino acid sequence plus V-gene family, and excluded reads lacking a unique V-gene family. A later analysis removed over 500 highly shared, low-generation-probability nucleotide sequences to deal with suspected cross-contamination and a sequencing artifact. For each public chain, a later analysis derived a clonal expansion index from normalized ranks of inferred template counts within each repertoire. In a later analysis, generation probabilities were computed with a VDJ recombination model fitted to out-of-frame rearrangements, and the resulting probabilities were checked against IGoR. Hypergeometric tests were used in a later analysis to score TCR-TCR, TCR-HLA and TCR-CMV co-occurrence, with a repertoire-size bias correction applied to the TCR pairs. A later analysis estimated false discovery rates by permuting HLA or CMV assignments 20 times. In a later analysis, co-occurring TCRs were grouped using DBSCAN, with TCRdist sequence similarity added in when clustering inside HLA-allele-positive subsets. Repertoires with fewer than 30,000 or more than 120,000 public chains were left out of co-occurrence clustering, as were five repertoires with anomalous nucleotide sharing. The table was pulled from immuneACCESS by TCRdb, which kept in-frame rearrangements only. Such tables lose some clones; where checked, under half of the loss comes from unresolved V genes, and the rest has no known cause. Clone size and the V and J calls come from that table; the DNA yielded D and trimming. The table for this sample shows 45,000 to 55,000 clones. The ten largest clones capture about 6% of the sample.

Comments on this clone: The clone's antigen remains unknown.

The material sequenced was PBMCs. The chain couples TRBV30 to TRBJ1-1; a stretch of 8 junction bases matches TRBD1. The source is a male donor in good health and CMV-seropositive. The DNA sequence is TGTGCCTGGAGTGTCAGGGGGCTAACTGAAGCTTTCTTT. This encodes CAWSVRGLTEAFF.